Below, 10 T cell receptor beta chains from the same sample are listed, as sequenced in a study of shared clonotypes between healthy human individuals. Only in-frame clones appear in the TCRdb table, and some are missing; sequencing was by immunoSEQ multiplex PCR. The sample has around 2.3 million clones; around 95% are singletons. The sample comprised naive CD4+ T cells sorted from blood. The subset: CD45RA+ positively selected. All receptors derive from a man between 18 and 29 years old in good health.

The rearrangement joins TRBV28 to TRBJ2-2, with D hard to call. Trimming removed 10 bases at V and 3 bases at J, with 12 bases between. The CDR3 contains 13 residues. Germline V gives CDR1 MDHEN, CDR2 SYDVKM. CDR3 protein: CANEDGYTGELFF. CDR3 coding DNA: TGTGCCAACGAGGACGGTTACACCGGGGAGCTGTTTTTT.

V is TRBV5-1 and J is TRBJ2-7; D is possibly TRBD2 (5 bases). Trimming took off 2 bases at V and 1 base at J, with 13 bases between the two ends. This CDR3 is 15 amino acids long. Germline V lookup: CDR1 SGHRS, CDR2 YFSETQ. CDR3 DNA: TGCGCCAGCAGCTTATTGGGGAGTGTATCCTACGAGCAGTACTTC. Protein sequence: CASSLLGSVSYEQYF.

J is TRBJ2-2 and V is TRBV5-6; 9 bases are shared with TRBD2. CDR1 and CDR2 from the germline V gene are SGHDT and YYEEEE. Trimming removed 0 bases from V and 3 bases from J; junction bases left unmatched: 3. This CDR3 spans 16 amino acids. The CDR3 sequence is CASSLVVAGDTGELFF. In DNA, the CDR3 is TGTGCCAGCAGCTTGGTGGTAGCGGGGGACACCGGGGAGCTGTTTTTT.

The chain uses TRBV11-2 and TRBJ2-6; D might be TRBD2 (5 bases). Germline loops: CDR1 SGHAT, CDR2 FQNNGV. The CDR3 covers 15 residues. Trimming removed 6 bases at V and 7 bases at J, with 16 bases between. The CDR3: CASRMDGIRANVLTF. CDR3 sequence (DNA): TGTGCCAGCAGGATGGACGGGATTAGAGCCAACGTCCTGACTTTC. Full variable domain (rest looked up from reference TRBV11-2 and TRBJ2-6): EAGVAQSPRYKIIEKRQSVAFWCNPISGHATLYWYQQILGQGPKLLIQFQNNGVVDDSQLPKDRFSAERLKGVDSTLKIQPAKLEDSAVYLCASRMDGIRANVLTFGAGSRLTVL.

This rearrangement joins TRBV7-9 to TRBJ1-1, with D possibly matching TRBD1 (5 bases). The germline V and J ends were trimmed by 5 bases and 4 bases, with 17 bases remaining between them. Germline CDR1 and CDR2: SEHNR and FQNEAQ (reference sequence). CDR3 size: 15 residues. DNA of the CDR3: TGTGCCAGCAGCCCCCAGGGTCTCTACGGCACTGAAGCTTTCTTT. Residues: CASSPQGLYGTEAFF.

This sequence joins TRBV2 and TRBJ1-2; possibly TRBD1 for D (6 bases). CDR1 and CDR2 from the germline V gene are SNHLY and FYNNEI. This CDR3 has 16 amino acids. The V gene lost 3 bases and the J gene lost 4 bases, with 18 bases spanning the gap. The CDR3 here is CASSDQQPGGRYGYTF. DNA of the CDR3: TGTGCCAGCAGTGACCAACAGCCCGGGGGCCGCTATGGCTACACCTTC.

V and J are TRBV29-1 and TRBJ2-1; tentatively, D is TRBD2 (5 bases). The CDR3 totals 15 residues. Germline V gives CDR1 SQVTM, CDR2 ANQGSEA. Trimming took off 3 bases at V and 0 bases at J, with 12 bases between the two ends. CDR3 DNA: TGCAGCGTTGAGGGAGCGGCGAGCTCCTACAATGAGCAGTTCTTC. Translated, it gives CSVEGAASSYNEQFF.

This clone was observed once. Other DNA sequences in the same sample also yield this CDR3. The chain has TRBV19 and TRBJ2-5; D might be TRBD2 (6 bases). Germline loops: CDR1 LNHDA, CDR2 SQIVND (reference sequence). Between the trimmed V and J ends, which lost 1 base and 5 bases, there was a span of 14 bases. This CDR3 is built from 15 residues. The CDR3 nucleotides read TGTGCCAGTAGTATAGGTGGGGGGAGAGGGGAGACCCAGTACTTC. Protein sequence: CASSIGGGRGETQYF. Using reference TRBV19 and TRBJ2-5 for the parts outside the CDR3, the full variable domain is DGGITQSPKYLFRKEGQNVTLSCEQNLNHDAMYWYRQDPGQGLRLIYYSQIVNDFQKGDIAEGYSVSREKKESFPLTVTSAQKNPTAFYLCASSIGGGRGETQYFGPGTRLLVL.

In the case of this clone: Other nucleotide sequences in the sample specify the same CDR3. The chain has TRBV5-1 and TRBJ1-6, with D perhaps matching TRBD1 (6 bases). Germline CDR1 SGHRS, CDR2 YFSETQ. V lost 0 bases to trimming and J lost 7 bases, with 8 bases between them. This CDR3 region has 14 residues. CDR3 loop: CASSLDRVNSPLHF. In DNA, the CDR3 is TGCGCCAGCAGCTTGGACAGGGTGAATTCACCCCTCCACTTT. Full variable domain (missing parts from reference TRBV5-1 and TRBJ1-6): KAGVTQTPRYLIKTRGQQVTLSCSPISGHRSVSWYQQTPGQGLQFLFEYFSETQRNKGNFPGRFSGRQFSNSRSEMNVSTLELGDSALYLCASSLDRVNSPLHFGNGTRLTVT.

The J gene is TRBJ2-1, the V gene TRBV4-1, with 7 bases identical to TRBD2. CDR3 length equals 17 residues. V shed 2 bases, J shed 1 base, and the junction held 8 bases outside the gene matches. Looked up from germline, CDR1 is MGHRA and CDR2 is YSYEKL. CDR3 bases: TGCGCCAGCAGCCAATCGGACCTAGCGGTTTCCTACAATGAGCAGTTCTTC. It is translated as CASSQSDLAVSYNEQFF.